This paragraph covers one T cell receptor beta chain sequence. Its antigen remains unknown. The sample is drawn from a study of graft-versus-host responses after intestinal transplantation. CDR1 is SGHTS and CDR2 is YDEGEE in the germline V gene. The CDR3 is made up of 15 amino acids. The junction had 4 bases not matched to a gene; V was cut back by 2 bases and J by 0 bases. Using immunoSEQ multiplex PCR, the repertoire was profiled, and TCRdb retains in-frame clones only, with some absent. The sample lists 100,000 or so clones, 80% to 95% occurring once. Findings and caveats of the study: Graft-versus-host to host-versus-graft clonal ratios in allografts were high in patients with graft-donor T cell macrochimerism.

The chain recombines TRBV5-8 with TRBJ1-2, with TRBD1 matching over 7 bases. The specimen comprised unstimulated CD4+ T cells sorted from spleen or lymph node cells, sampled before intestinal transplant. The clonotype was recovered from a human donor who received an intestinal transplant. The DNA of the CDR3 is TGTGCCAGCAGCTTCCGGGACAGATCTAACTATGGCTACACCTTC. Its protein is CASSFRDRSNYGYTF.